The 21 T cell receptor beta chains below all came from one sample that was sequenced in a study of T cells after yellow fever vaccination. TCRdb reprocessed the 5' RACE reads via MiXCR and lists one record per CDR3 protein. The sample has over 100,000 distinct CDR3 sequences, 8.4% seen once. The sequenced sample was CD8+ T cells sorted from PBMCs, obtained 45 days after the yellow fever booster vaccination. The source of these receptors is a man aged 25-45 years who received the YFV17D yellow fever vaccine.

Points on this clonotype: A clone one base away is much larger, so this may be a read error. The rearrangement joins TRBV7-9 to TRBJ2-7, with D tentatively TRBD2 (5 bases). This CDR3 spans 14 amino acids. Deletions cut 2 bases from V and 6 bases from J, with 14 bases between. Germline CDR1 SEHNR, CDR2 FQNEAQ (reference sequence). CDR3 sequence (DNA): TGTGCCAGCAGCTTACCGAGGGTTTGGGGCGAGCAGTACTTC. Amino acid sequence: CASSLPRVWGEQYF.

The chain uses TRBV7-9 and TRBJ2-2, with 12 nucleotides matching TRBD2. The CDR3 has 17 amino acids. The germline V gene has CDR1 SEHNR and CDR2 FQNEAQ (reference sequence). The junction had 5 bases not matched to a gene; V was cut back by 2 bases and J by 4 bases. In DNA form, the CDR3 reads TGTGCCAGCAGCTTACCTAGCGGGAGGGTCGGCACCGGGGAGCTGTTTTTT. This gives the protein CASSLPSGRVGTGELFF.

This clonotype has at least ten counts. This chain connects TRBV28 to TRBJ2-1; 7 bases are shared with TRBD1. V lost 2 bases to trimming and J lost 6 bases; unmatched junction nucleotides: 7. This CDR3 contains 15 residues. Looked up from germline, CDR1 is MDHEN and CDR2 is SYDVKM. The CDR3 DNA sequence: TGTGCCAGCAGTTTAGGGAAGGGGGCTGTCAATGAGCAGTTCTTC. This encodes CASSLGKGAVNEQFF.

V gene TRBV28 combines with J gene TRBJ2-2; TRBD1 agrees at 7 bases. J was trimmed by 5 bases and V by 8 bases; bases with no gene match: 8. Germline V lookup: CDR1 MDHEN, CDR2 SYDVKM. CDR3 length equals 14 residues. CDR3 DNA sequence: TGTGCCAGCTGTCGGACAGGCCGAACCGGGGAGCTGTTTTTT. This gives the protein CASCRTGRTGELFF. The full variable domain, its missing parts supplied by reference TRBV28 and TRBJ2-2, is DVKVTQSSRYLVKRTGEKVFLECVQDMDHENMFWYRQDPGLGLRLIYFSYDVKMKEKGDIPEGYSVSREKKERFSLILESASTNQTSMYLCASCRTGRTGELFFGEGSRLTVL.

Ten or more counts support this clonotype. J is TRBJ2-5 and V is TRBV12-3 or TRBV12-4, with 7 bases aligning to TRBD2. After removal of 5 bases from V and 2 bases from J, the junction contained 5 bases not matched to a gene. The CDR3 contains 14 residues. The CDR3 nucleotides are TGTGCCAGCAGTACCTGGGGGGGACAAGAGACCCAGTACTTC. Its translation is CASSTWGGQETQYF.

This clonotype was found many times. The chain uses TRBV29-1 and TRBJ1-1; D not certain. From germline, CDR1 is SQVTM and CDR2 ANQGSEA. The CDR3 totals 13 residues. With 3 bases removed from V and 1 base from J, the gap between germline ends came to 9 bases. CDR3 protein: CSVENGENTEAFF. For the CDR3, the DNA is TGCAGCGTTGAGAACGGGGAGAACACTGAAGCTTTCTTT.

This clonotype has a count of ten or more. V is TRBV29-1 and J is TRBJ2-5, with D maybe TRBD1 (5 bases). The V end was cut by 4 bases, the J end by 0 bases, with 9 bases between. Germline lookup yields CDR1 SQVTM and CDR2 ANQGSEA. The CDR3 has 13 amino acids. The CDR3 nucleotides are TGCAGCGTTGTACCAGGGTACCAAGAGACCCAGTACTTC. It is translated as CSVVPGYQETQYF. The complete variable domain, with remaining parts taken from reference TRBV29-1 and TRBJ2-5, reads SAVISQKPSRDICQRGTSLTIQCQVDSQVTMMFWYRQQPGQSLTLIATANQGSEATYESGFVIDKFPISRPNLTFSTLTVSNMSPEDSSIYLCSVVPGYQETQYFGPGTRLLVL.

This clonotype was counted at least ten times. The chain uses TRBV6-1 and TRBJ1-1; D not resolved. Trimming stripped 5 bases from V and 5 bases from J, with 12 bases between. Per the germline V gene, CDR1 is MNHNS and CDR2 is SASEGT. The CDR3 has 13 amino acids. In DNA, the CDR3 is TGTGCCAGCAGTACCCCCGGGCCTACTGAAGCTTTCTTT. Protein sequence: CASSTPGPTEAFF.

This clonotype has a count of ten or more. The chain combines TRBV7-8 with TRBJ2-3; the D is unclear. There are 14 residues in the CDR3. Germline values: CDR1 SGHVS, CDR2 FQNEAQ. V lost 1 base and J lost 2, with 7 bases in between. CDR3 DNA sequence: TGTGCCAGCAGCTTAGGACATCCCACAGATACGCAGTATTTT. Its protein product is CASSLGHPTDTQYF.

This clonotype was recorded many times. CDR3 protein: CASSYRDRAYEQYF. CDR3 bases: TGTGCCAGCAGTTACCGGGACAGGGCCTACGAGCAGTACTTC. The chain joins TRBV12-3 or TRBV12-4 to TRBJ2-7; 9 nucleotides line up with TRBD1. V was pared by 4 bases and J by 2 bases, with 3 bases of the junction left unmatched. This CDR3 has 14 amino acids.

This clonotype was detected ten times or more. The chain joins TRBV7-9 to TRBJ1-1, with a weak D call TRBD1 (5 bases). V lost 0 bases and J 1 base, leaving 9 bases between the germline ends. This CDR3 spans 15 amino acids. Germline assignment: CDR1 SEHNR and CDR2 FQNEAQ (reference sequence). The CDR3 DNA sequence: TGTGCCAGCAGCTTAGCTACAGGACAGAACACTGAAGCTTTCTTT. The encoded protein is CASSLATGQNTEAFF.

V is TRBV6-2 or TRBV6-3 and J is TRBJ2-2; a possible D gene is TRBD2 (5 bases). Germline CDR1 MNHEY, CDR2 SVGEGT. V gave up 9 bases and J gave up 6 bases, with 14 bases separating them. This CDR3 is 13 amino acids long. The chain's CDR3 is CASKLAGAGELFF. The CDR3 DNA reads as TGTGCCAGTAAATTAGCCGGGGCCGGGGAGCTGTTTTTT.

This clonotype was counted ten times or more. J is TRBJ2-2 and V is TRBV29-1; D remains unclear. This CDR3 is built from 11 residues. The V gene's germline CDR1 is SQVTM and CDR2 ANQGSEA. The V gene lost 8 bases and the J gene lost 7 bases, with 11 bases spanning the gap. CDR3 loop: CSSVRGGELFF. In DNA, the CDR3 is TGCAGCTCAGTACGTGGCGGGGAGCTGTTTTTT.

This clonotype was picked up many times. This chain connects TRBV7-6 to TRBJ2-1, with 13 positions matching TRBD2. The CDR3 is 16 amino acids. V shed 6 bases, J shed 5 bases, and the junction held 7 bases outside the gene matches. Germline assignment: CDR1 SGHVS and CDR2 FNYEAQ. CDR3 region: CASSPLAGGPDNEQFF. The CDR3 nucleotides are TGTGCCAGCAGTCCACTAGCGGGAGGGCCCGACAATGAGCAGTTCTTC.

This clonotype was seen a few times. This rearrangement joins TRBV6-5 to TRBJ1-2; no definite D call. Deletions cut 0 bases from V and 0 bases from J, with 8 bases between. The CDR3 runs 15 residues. Germline values: CDR1 MNHEY, CDR2 SVGAGI. As DNA, the CDR3 is TGTGCCAGCAGTTACTCGCGGGAAGCTAACTATGGCTACACCTTC. Translating it yields CASSYSREANYGYTF.

This clonotype was detected ten times or more. The gene calls are TRBV20-1 and TRBJ2-1; 13 bases align to TRBD2. CDR1 and CDR2 (germline): DFQATT, SNEGSKA (reference sequence). There are 14 residues in the CDR3. V shed 6 bases and J 8 bases; nucleotides not matched to a gene: 7. The CDR3 DNA reads as TGCAGTGCCAACGGACTAGCGGGAGCGGATGAGCAGTTCTTC. Protein: CSANGLAGADEQFF.

At least ten counts were recorded for this clonotype. The chain carries TRBV7-9 and TRBJ2-7; 9 bases align to TRBD2. After removal of 7 bases from V and 5 bases from J, the junction contained 6 bases not matched to a gene. Per germline, CDR1 SEHNR and CDR2 FQNEAQ (reference sequence). This CDR3 has 13 residues. CDR3: CASNIAGVNEQYF. CDR3 coding DNA: TGTGCCAGCAACATAGCGGGAGTGAACGAGCAGTACTTC. Looking up the rest from reference TRBV7-9 and TRBJ2-7 gives the full variable domain: DTGVSQNPRHKITKRGQNVTFRCDPISEHNRLYWYRQTLGQGPEFLTYFQNEAQLEKSRLLSDRFSAERPKGSFSTLEIQRTEQGDSAMYLCASNIAGVNEQYFGPGTRLTVT.

The table lists this clonotype with a few counts. This chain connects TRBV4-3 to TRBJ2-1; D is tentatively TRBD1 or TRBD2 (5 bases each). Trimming took off 5 bases at V and 5 bases at J, with 25 bases between the two ends. Germline CDR1 reads LGHNA; CDR2 reads YSLEER. The CDR3 is 18 residues long. The chain's CDR3 is CASSWDGVPSMTNNEQFF. The DNA of the CDR3 is TGCGCCAGCAGCTGGGACGGAGTACCCTCTATGACAAACAATGAGCAGTTCTTC.

The chain couples TRBV14 to TRBJ2-3; 9 nucleotides align to TRBD2. CDR1 SGHDN and CDR2 FVKESK come from the germline V gene. This CDR3 spans 18 amino acids. The ends lost 0 bases at V and 2 bases at J; junction bases unmatched: 9. In nucleotides, the CDR3 is TGTGCCAGCAGCCAAGACCCTCCGTTAGCGGGAGACACAGATACGCAGTATTTT. Residues: CASSQDPPLAGDTDTQYF.

This clonotype has at least ten counts. The V call is TRBV5-5, the J call TRBJ2-1; D remains unclear. Germline CDR1 SGHKS, CDR2 YYEKEE (reference sequence). The CDR3 extends over 11 amino acids. Trimming pared 0 bases from V and 10 bases from J, leaving 5 bases between. CDR3 DNA sequence: TGTGCCAGCAGCTTGGCCAGCGAGCAGTTCTTC. Protein product: CASSLASEQFF.

In the case of this clonotype: Compared with germline, one end of the junction differs, possibly owing to a read error. The CDR3 loop reads CASSAPSTTGGEHFF. The CDR3 DNA follows: TGTGCCAGCAGCGCTCCATCTACGACAGGTGGGGAGCATTTCTTC. The V and J genes are TRBV7-9 and TRBJ2-1; possible D gene TRBD1, 6 bases. The germline V gene has CDR1 SEHNR and CDR2 FQNEAQ (reference sequence). The CDR3 runs to 15 residues.